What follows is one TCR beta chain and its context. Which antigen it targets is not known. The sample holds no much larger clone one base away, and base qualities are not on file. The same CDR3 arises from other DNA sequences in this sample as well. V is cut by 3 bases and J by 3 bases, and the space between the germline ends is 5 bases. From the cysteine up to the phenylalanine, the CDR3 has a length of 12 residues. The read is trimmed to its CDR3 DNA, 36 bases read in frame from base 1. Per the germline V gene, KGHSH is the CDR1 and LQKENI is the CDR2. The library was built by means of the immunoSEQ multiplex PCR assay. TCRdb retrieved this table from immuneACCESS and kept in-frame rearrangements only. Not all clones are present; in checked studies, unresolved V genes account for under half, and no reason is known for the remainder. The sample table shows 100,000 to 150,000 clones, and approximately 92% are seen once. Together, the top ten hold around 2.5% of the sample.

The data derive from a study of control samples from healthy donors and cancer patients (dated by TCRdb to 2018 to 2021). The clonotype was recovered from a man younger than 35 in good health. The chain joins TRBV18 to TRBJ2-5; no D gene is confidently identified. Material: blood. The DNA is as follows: TGTGCCAGCTCACCGGGGAAAGAGACCCAGTACTTC. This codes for CASSPGKETQYF.